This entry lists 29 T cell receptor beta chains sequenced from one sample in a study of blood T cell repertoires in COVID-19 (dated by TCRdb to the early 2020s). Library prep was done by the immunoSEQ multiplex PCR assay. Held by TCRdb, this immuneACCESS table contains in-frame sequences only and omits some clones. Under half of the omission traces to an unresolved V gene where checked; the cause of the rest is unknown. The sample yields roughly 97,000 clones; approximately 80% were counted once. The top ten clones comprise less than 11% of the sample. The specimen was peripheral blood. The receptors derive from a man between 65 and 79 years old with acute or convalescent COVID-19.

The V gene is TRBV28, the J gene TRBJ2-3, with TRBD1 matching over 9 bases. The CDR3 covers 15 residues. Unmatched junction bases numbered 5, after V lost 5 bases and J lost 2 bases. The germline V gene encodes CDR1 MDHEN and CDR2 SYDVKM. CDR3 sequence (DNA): TGTGCCAGCAGTAGACAGGGGGGGAACACAGATACGCAGTATTTT. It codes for CASSRQGGNTDTQYF.

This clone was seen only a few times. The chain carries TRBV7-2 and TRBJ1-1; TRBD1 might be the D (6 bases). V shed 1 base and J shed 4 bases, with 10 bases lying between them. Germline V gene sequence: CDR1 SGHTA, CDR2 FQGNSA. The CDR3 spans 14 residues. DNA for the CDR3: TGTGCCAGCAGCTTAGGTGGGGGCTCCACTGAAGCTTTCTTT. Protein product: CASSLGGGSTEAFF. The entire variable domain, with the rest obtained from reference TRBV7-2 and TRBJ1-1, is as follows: GAGVSQSPSNKVTEKGKDVELRCDPISGHTALYWYRQSLGQGLEFLIYFQGNSAPDKSGLPSDRFSAERTGGSVSTLTIQRTQQEDSAVYLCASSLGGGSTEAFFGQGTRLTVV.

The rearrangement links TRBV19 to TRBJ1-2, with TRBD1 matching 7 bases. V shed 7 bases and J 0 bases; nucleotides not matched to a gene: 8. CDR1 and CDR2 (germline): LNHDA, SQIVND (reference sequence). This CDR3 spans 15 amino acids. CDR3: CASTTTGYSNYGYTF. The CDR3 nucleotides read TGTGCCAGTACCACGACAGGGTATTCTAACTATGGCTACACCTTC.

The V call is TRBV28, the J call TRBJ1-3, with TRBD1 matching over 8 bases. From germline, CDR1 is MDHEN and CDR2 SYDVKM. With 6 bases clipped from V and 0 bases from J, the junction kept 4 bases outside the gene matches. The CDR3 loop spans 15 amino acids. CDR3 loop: CASRNRGNSGNTIYF. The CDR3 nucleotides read TGTGCCAGCAGGAACAGGGGGAACTCTGGAAACACCATATATTTT.

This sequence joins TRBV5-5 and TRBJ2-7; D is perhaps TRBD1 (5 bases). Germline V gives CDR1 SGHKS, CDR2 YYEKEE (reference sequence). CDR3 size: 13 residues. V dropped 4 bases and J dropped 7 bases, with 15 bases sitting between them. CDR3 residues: CASSPLGAREQYF. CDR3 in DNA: TGTGCCAGCAGCCCATTAGGGGCGAGGGAGCAGTACTTC.

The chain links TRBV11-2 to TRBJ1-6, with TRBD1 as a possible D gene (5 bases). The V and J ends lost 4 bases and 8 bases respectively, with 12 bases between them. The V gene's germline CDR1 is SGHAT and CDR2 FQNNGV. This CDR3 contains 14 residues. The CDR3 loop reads CASSWGGRDSPLHF. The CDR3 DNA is TGTGCCAGCAGCTGGGGGGGACGAGATTCACCCCTCCACTTT. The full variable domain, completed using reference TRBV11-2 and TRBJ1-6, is EAGVAQSPRYKIIEKRQSVAFWCNPISGHATLYWYQQILGQGPKLLIQFQNNGVVDDSQLPKDRFSAERLKGVDSTLKIQPAKLEDSAVYLCASSWGGRDSPLHFGNGTRLTVT.

CDR3: CASSSAGTSGNEQYF. CDR3 nucleotides: TGTGCCAGCAGCAGCGCCGGGACTAGCGGAAACGAGCAGTACTTC. The chain couples TRBV7-9 to TRBJ2-7, with 11 bases aligning to TRBD2. Germline CDR1 reads SEHNR; CDR2 reads FQNEAQ (reference sequence). J lost 5 bases, V lost 5 bases, and 8 bases had no gene match. The CDR3 extends over 15 amino acids.

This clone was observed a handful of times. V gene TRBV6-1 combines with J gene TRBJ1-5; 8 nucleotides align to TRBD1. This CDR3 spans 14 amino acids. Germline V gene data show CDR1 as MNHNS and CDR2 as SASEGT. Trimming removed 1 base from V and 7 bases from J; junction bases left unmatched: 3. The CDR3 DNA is TGTGCCAGCAGTGAAGTATCAGGGGGCCAGCCCCAGCATTTT. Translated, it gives CASSEVSGGQPQHF.

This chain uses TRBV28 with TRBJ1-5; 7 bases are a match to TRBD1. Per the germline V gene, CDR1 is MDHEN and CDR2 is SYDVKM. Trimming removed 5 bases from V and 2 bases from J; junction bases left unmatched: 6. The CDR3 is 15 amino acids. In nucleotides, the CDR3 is TGTGCCAGCAGTGATGCTGGGACAGGCAATCAGCCCCAGCATTTT. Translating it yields CASSDAGTGNQPQHF.

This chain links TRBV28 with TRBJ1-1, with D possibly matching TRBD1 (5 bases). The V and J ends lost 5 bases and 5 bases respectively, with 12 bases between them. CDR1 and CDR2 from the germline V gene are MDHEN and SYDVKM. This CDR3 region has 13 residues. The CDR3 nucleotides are TGTGCCAGCAGTCAATTTAGGGGTACTGAAGCTTTCTTT. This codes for CASSQFRGTEAFF.

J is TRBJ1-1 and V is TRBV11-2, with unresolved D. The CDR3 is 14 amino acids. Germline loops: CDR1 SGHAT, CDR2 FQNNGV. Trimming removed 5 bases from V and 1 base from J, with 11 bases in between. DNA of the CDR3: TGTGCCAGCAGCGCACAAGTCGAGAACACTGAAGCTTTCTTT. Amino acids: CASSAQVENTEAFF. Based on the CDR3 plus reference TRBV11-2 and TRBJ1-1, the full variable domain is EAGVAQSPRYKIIEKRQSVAFWCNPISGHATLYWYQQILGQGPKLLIQFQNNGVVDDSQLPKDRFSAERLKGVDSTLKIQPAKLEDSAVYLCASSAQVENTEAFFGQGTRLTVV.

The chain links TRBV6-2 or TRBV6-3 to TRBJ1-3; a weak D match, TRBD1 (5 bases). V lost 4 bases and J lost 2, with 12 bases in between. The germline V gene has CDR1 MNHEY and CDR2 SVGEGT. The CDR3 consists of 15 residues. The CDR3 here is CASSSLAGTGNTIYF. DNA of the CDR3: TGTGCCAGCAGTTCCCTGGCAGGGACTGGAAACACCATATATTTT.

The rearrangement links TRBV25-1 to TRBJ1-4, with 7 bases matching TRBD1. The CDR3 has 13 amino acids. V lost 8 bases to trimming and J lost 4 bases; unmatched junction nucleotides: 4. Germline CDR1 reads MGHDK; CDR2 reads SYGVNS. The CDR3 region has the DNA TGTGCCAGCGGACAGGTCAATAATGAAAAACTGTTTTTT. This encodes CASGQVNNEKLFF.

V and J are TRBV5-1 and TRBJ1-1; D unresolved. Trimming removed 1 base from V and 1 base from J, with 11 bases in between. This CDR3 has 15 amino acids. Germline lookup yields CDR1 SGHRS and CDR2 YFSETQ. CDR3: CASSLNFGQNTEAFF. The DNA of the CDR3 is TGCGCCAGCAGCTTGAATTTTGGGCAGAACACTGAAGCTTTCTTT.

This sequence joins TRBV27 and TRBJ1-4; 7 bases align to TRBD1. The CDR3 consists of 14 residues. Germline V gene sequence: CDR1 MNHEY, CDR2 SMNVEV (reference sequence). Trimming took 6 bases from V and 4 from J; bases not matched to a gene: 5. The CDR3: CASSRRDSNEKLFF. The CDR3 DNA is TGTGCCAGCAGCCGCCGGGACAGTAATGAAAAACTGTTTTTT.

The DNA of the CDR3 is TGTGCCAGCAGTCTTGGGAGGGGTGAAGCTTTCTTT. The encoded protein is CASSLGRGEAFF. V is TRBV12-3 or TRBV12-4 and J is TRBJ1-1; D may be TRBD1 (5 bases). The CDR3 contains 12 residues. Trimming took 5 bases from V and 7 from J, leaving 11 bases between them.

The CDR3 loop is CATSRTPGQGNEKLFF. The CDR3 DNA reads as TGTGCCACCAGCAGAACACCGGGACAGGGGAATGAAAAACTGTTTTTT. The chain carries TRBV15 and TRBJ1-4; 10 positions match TRBD1. The germline V gene has CDR1 LNHNV and CDR2 YYDKDF (reference sequence). This CDR3 contains 16 residues. Trimming cost V 2 bases and J 5 bases; bases outside gene matches: 5.

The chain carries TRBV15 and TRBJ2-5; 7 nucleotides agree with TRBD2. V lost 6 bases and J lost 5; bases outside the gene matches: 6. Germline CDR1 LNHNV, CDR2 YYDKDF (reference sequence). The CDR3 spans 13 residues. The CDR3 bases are TGTGCCACCAGTCGGACTAGTGAGGAGACCCAGTACTTC. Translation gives CATSRTSEETQYF. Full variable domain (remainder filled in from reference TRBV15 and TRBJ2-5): DAMVIQNPRYQVTQFGKPVTLSCSQTLNHNVMYWYQQKSSQAPKLLFHYYDKDFNNEADTPDNFQSRRPNTSFCFLDIRSPGLGDTAMYLCATSRTSEETQYFGPGTRLLVL.

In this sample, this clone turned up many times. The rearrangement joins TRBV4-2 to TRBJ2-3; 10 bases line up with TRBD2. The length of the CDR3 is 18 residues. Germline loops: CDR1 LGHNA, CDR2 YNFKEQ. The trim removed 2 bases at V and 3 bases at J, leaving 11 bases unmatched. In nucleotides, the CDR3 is TGTGCCAGCAGCCAACCTAGCGGGAGCGTCTCGGGGACAGATACGCAGTATTTT. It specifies CASSQPSGSVSGTDTQYF.

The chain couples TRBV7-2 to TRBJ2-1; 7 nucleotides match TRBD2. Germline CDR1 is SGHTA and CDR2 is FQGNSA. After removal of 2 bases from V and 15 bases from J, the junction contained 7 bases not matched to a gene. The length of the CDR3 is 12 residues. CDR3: CASSLRGDLWFF. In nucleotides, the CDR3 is TGTGCCAGCAGCTTACGGGGGGACCTGTGGTTCTTC.

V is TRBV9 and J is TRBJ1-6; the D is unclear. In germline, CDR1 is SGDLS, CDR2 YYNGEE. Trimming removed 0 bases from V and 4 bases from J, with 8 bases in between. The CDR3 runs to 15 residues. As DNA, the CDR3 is TGTGCCAGCAGCGTAGAGGCGGATTATAATTCACCCCTCCACTTT. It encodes CASSVEADYNSPLHF.

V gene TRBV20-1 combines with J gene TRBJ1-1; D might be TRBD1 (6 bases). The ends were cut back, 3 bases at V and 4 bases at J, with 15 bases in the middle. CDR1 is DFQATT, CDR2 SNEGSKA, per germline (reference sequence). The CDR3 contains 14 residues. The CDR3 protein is CSASVEGVGTEAFF. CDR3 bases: TGCAGTGCTAGTGTTGAGGGGGTCGGCACTGAAGCTTTCTTT.

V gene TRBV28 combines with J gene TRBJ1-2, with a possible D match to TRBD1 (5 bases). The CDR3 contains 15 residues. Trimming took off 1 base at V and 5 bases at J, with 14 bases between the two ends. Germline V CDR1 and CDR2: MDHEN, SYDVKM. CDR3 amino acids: CASSLYEPDSYGYTF. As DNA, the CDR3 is TGTGCCAGCAGTTTATACGAACCCGACAGTTATGGCTACACCTTC.

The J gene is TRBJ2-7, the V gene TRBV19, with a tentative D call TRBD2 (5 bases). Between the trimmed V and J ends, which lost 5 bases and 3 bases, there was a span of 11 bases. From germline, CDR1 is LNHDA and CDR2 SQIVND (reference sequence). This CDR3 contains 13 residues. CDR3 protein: CASSLRVLYEQYF. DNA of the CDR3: TGTGCCAGTAGTCTGCGGGTTCTCTACGAGCAGTACTTC.

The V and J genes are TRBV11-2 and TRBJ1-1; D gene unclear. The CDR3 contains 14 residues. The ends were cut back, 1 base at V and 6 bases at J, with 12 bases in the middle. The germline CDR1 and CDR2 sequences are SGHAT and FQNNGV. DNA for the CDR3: TGTGCCAGCAGCTTAGCAGGTCGCCATTCTGAAGCTTTCTTT. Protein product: CASSLAGRHSEAFF.

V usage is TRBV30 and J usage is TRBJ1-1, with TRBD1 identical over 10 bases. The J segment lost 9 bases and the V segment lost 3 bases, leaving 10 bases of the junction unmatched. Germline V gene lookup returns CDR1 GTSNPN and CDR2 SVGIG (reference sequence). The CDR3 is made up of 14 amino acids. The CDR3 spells CAWSDPGTGAKAFF. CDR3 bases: TGTGCCTGGAGCGATCCCGGGACAGGGGCAAAAGCTTTCTTT.

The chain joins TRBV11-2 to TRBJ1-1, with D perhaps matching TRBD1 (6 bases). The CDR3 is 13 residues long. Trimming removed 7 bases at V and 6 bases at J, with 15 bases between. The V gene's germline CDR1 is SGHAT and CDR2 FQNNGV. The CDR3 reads CASTLGGGSEAFF. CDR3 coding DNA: TGTGCCAGCACCCTGGGTGGGGGCTCTGAAGCTTTCTTT.

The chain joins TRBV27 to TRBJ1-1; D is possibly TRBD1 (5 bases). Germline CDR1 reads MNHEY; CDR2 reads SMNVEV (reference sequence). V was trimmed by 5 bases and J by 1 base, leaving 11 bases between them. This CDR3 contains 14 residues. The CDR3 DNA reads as TGTGCCAGCAGTCAGATAGGGGCGAACACTGAAGCTTTCTTT. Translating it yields CASSQIGANTEAFF.

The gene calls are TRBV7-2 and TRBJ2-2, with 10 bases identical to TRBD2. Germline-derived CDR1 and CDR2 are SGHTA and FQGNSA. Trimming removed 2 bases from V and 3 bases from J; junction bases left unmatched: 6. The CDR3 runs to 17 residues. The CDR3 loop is CASSLIVTSGDTGELFF. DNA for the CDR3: TGTGCCAGCAGCTTAATAGTCACTAGCGGGGACACCGGGGAGCTGTTTTTT.